These 9 T cell receptor beta chains originate from one sample sequenced in a study of ipilimumab plus nivolumab after autologous stem cell transplantation. Profiling relied on immunoSEQ multiplex PCR, and the TCRdb table lists in-frame clones only, not all of them. The data hold tens of thousands of clones, with approximately 83% observed a single time. This specimen consisted of PBMCs, obtained in a trial of ipilimumab plus nivolumab as post-transplant consolidation. Every receptor here comes from a male donor with diffuse large B-cell lymphoma.

The chain couples TRBV4-3 to TRBJ2-2; D not resolved. This CDR3 has 14 amino acids. The V end was cut by 6 bases, the J end by 7 bases, with 15 bases between. CDR1 and CDR2 from the germline V gene are LGHNA and YSLEER. The CDR3 here is CASSGPPRSGELFF. In nucleotides, the CDR3 is TGCGCCAGCAGTGGACCACCCCGGAGCGGGGAGCTGTTTTTT.

The V call is TRBV5-1, the J call TRBJ1-1; D not certain. The CDR3 loop spans 14 amino acids. Germline lookup yields CDR1 SGHRS and CDR2 YFSETQ. V lost 4 bases and J 3 bases, leaving 13 bases between the germline ends. The DNA for the CDR3 is TGCGCCAGCAGCGTAACAGAAGCCGACACTGAAGCTTTCTTT. This translates into CASSVTEADTEAFF. The entire variable domain, with the rest obtained from reference TRBV5-1 and TRBJ1-1, is as follows: KAGVTQTPRYLIKTRGQQVTLSCSPISGHRSVSWYQQTPGQGLQFLFEYFSETQRNKGNFPGRFSGRQFSNSRSEMNVSTLELGDSALYLCASSVTEADTEAFFGQGTRLTVV.

This clone was counted a few times. The rearrangement links TRBV2 to TRBJ1-1; the D is unclear. Germline-derived CDR1 and CDR2 are SNHLY and FYNNEI. With 1 base removed from V and 5 bases from J, the gap between germline ends came to 8 bases. CDR3 length equals 13 residues. The CDR3 spells CASSEGWRTEAFF. The CDR3, as DNA: TGTGCCAGCAGTGAAGGCTGGCGTACTGAAGCTTTCTTT.

The chain uses TRBV18 and TRBJ2-7; no definite D call. CDR1 is KGHSH and CDR2 is LQKENI in the germline V gene. The CDR3 extends over 13 amino acids. The V end lost 5 bases, the J end lost 3 bases, and 11 bases lay between the germline ends. The CDR3 nucleotides are TGTGCCAGCTCAAATCCTCCCATCTACGAGCAGTACTTC. The encoded protein is CASSNPPIYEQYF.

The chain couples TRBV11-2 to TRBJ2-5; no clear D gene. Trimming took off 2 bases at V and 1 base at J, with 8 bases between the two ends. This CDR3 has 14 residues. CDR1 is SGHAT and CDR2 is FQNNGV in the germline V gene. CDR3 sequence reads: CASSLRPSQETQYF. DNA for the CDR3: TGTGCCAGCAGCTTAAGACCCTCCCAAGAGACCCAGTACTTC.

The rearrangement joins TRBV5-4 to TRBJ2-1; TRBD2 matches at 8 bases. In germline, CDR1 is SGHNT, CDR2 YYREEE (reference sequence). This CDR3 has 15 residues. V was pared by 4 bases and J by 4 bases, with 7 bases of the junction left unmatched. The CDR3, as DNA: TGTGCCAGCAGCCCTCGTAGCGGGGATTACAATGAGCAGTTCTTC. Amino acid sequence: CASSPRSGDYNEQFF.

The gene calls are TRBV19 and TRBJ1-2, with no clear D. CDR3 length: 14 amino acids. V lost 9 bases and J 0 bases, leaving 14 bases between the germline ends. Germline V lookup: CDR1 LNHDA, CDR2 SQIVND (reference sequence). The CDR3 reads CASSVALANYGYTF. The CDR3 DNA is TGTGCCAGCAGTGTGGCGTTAGCTAACTATGGCTACACCTTC.

This CDR3 is CASSPYGSYTGELFF. In DNA form, the CDR3 reads TGTGCCAGCAGCCCTTATGGATCGTACACCGGGGAGCTGTTTTTT. The chain employs TRBV14 and TRBJ2-2; D remains unclear. The germline V gene encodes CDR1 SGHDN and CDR2 FVKESK. Trimming pared 4 bases from V and 3 bases from J, leaving 12 bases between. The CDR3 length is 15 residues.

This sequence joins TRBV6-5 and TRBJ2-3, with D possibly matching TRBD2 (5 bases). The CDR3 is made up of 15 amino acids. The germline V and J ends were trimmed by 8 bases and 2 bases, with 17 bases remaining between them. Germline V CDR1 and CDR2: MNHEY, SVGAGI. The CDR3 sequence: CASAEGIYYTDTQYF. The CDR3 DNA is TGTGCCAGCGCTGAGGGAATATACTACACAGATACGCAGTATTTT.